Listed here are 22 T cell receptor beta chains from one sample, sequenced in a study of shared clonotypes between healthy human individuals (dated by TCRdb to 2018 to 2021). The library was generated by the immunoSEQ multiplex PCR assay. The table comes from immuneACCESS by way of TCRdb, which keeps in-frame sequences with V and J called. Part of the clones is missing from these tables; in studies checked, under half for an unresolved V gene and the rest for unknown reasons. This sample holds some 79,000 clones; under 65% were observed only once. Under 65% of the sample is in the top ten clones. Sample: memory CD8+ T cells sorted from blood. The cell subset or site label here, explained by the study, means: CD45RO+ cells pooled with CCR7-negative TemRA cells. These receptors were obtained from a man aged 25 to 40 in good health.

This clone appeared a single time. V is TRBV7-9 and J is TRBJ1-2; a weak D match, TRBD1 (6 bases). Germline V gene sequence: CDR1 SEHNR, CDR2 FQNEAQ (reference sequence). V was clipped by 5 bases and J by 3 bases, with 10 bases between them. The CDR3 runs to 13 residues. The CDR3 sequence is CASSQDSYYGYTF. The CDR3 nucleotides read TGTGCCAGCAGCCAGGACAGCTACTATGGCTACACCTTC.

The rearrangement joins TRBV12-5 to TRBJ2-2; D tentatively fits TRBD1 or TRBD2 (5 bases each). Germline-derived CDR1 and CDR2 are LGHNT and FRNRAP. This CDR3 comprises 13 residues. Deletions cut 3 bases from V and 5 bases from J, with 7 bases between. As DNA, the CDR3 is TGTGCTAGTGGTTTCGGGGCGACCGGGGAGCTGTTTTTT. Translating it yields CASGFGATGELFF.

The chain carries TRBV10-3 and TRBJ2-5, with 11 bases fitting TRBD2. This CDR3 is built from 17 residues. Germline assignment: CDR1 ENHRY and CDR2 SYGVKD. Losses at the gene ends were 3 bases for V and 5 bases for J; bases not matched to a gene: 11. The CDR3 bases are TGTGCCATCAGTGAAACCCTGCTAGCGGGAGGCGGGGAGACCCAGTACTTC. Amino acid sequence: CAISETLLAGGGETQYF.

By sample fraction, this clone is medium-sized (0.01 to 0.1%). The chain is built from TRBV11-2 and TRBJ2-1; no firm D call. The V gene's germline CDR1 is SGHAT and CDR2 FQNNGV. V was shortened by 5 bases and J by 9 bases, with 11 bases between the two germline ends. This CDR3 has 12 residues. CDR3: CASSIPSGEQFF. CDR3 nucleotides: TGTGCCAGCAGCATCCCCTCGGGTGAGCAGTTCTTC.

This clone was detected only once. Other nucleotide sequences in the sample specify the same CDR3. The chain combines TRBV27 with TRBJ2-5, with D maybe TRBD2 (5 bases). CDR3 size: 14 residues. Trimming removed 1 base from V and 5 bases from J, with 11 bases in between. Germline V lookup: CDR1 MNHEY, CDR2 SMNVEV (reference sequence). For the CDR3, the DNA is TGTGCCAGCAGTTTATTGGGAGAGGGCGAGACCCAGTACTTC. Translating it yields CASSLLGEGETQYF.

The chain employs TRBV29-1 and TRBJ2-3; D is possibly TRBD2 (5 bases). From germline, CDR1 is SQVTM and CDR2 ANQGSEA. The CDR3 is 14 amino acids. Between the trimmed V and J ends, which lost 4 bases and 4 bases, there was a span of 15 bases. The CDR3 sequence is CSVVEGGTSDTQYF. The DNA for the CDR3 is TGCAGCGTTGTGGAAGGAGGCACATCAGATACGCAGTATTTT.

The V gene is TRBV28, the J gene TRBJ2-3, with 9 bases fitting TRBD2. V shed 4 bases and J 4 bases; nucleotides not matched to a gene: 12. The CDR3 is 17 amino acids. From germline, CDR1 is MDHEN and CDR2 SYDVKM. The CDR3, as DNA: TGTGCCAGCAGTTACGCGGGTAGCGGGAGTGTTGCAGATACGCAGTATTTT. Its protein is CASSYAGSGSVADTQYF.

The chain employs TRBV30 and TRBJ2-2; D may be TRBD2 (5 bases). Per the germline V gene, CDR1 is GTSNPN and CDR2 is SVGIG (reference sequence). Trimming stripped 1 base from V and 1 base from J, with 22 bases between. This CDR3 contains 19 residues. The DNA of the CDR3 is TGTGCCTGGAGTGGAGTGGCTAGCAGCCTTATCCTGAACACCGGGGAGCTGTTTTTT. Its protein is CAWSGVASSLILNTGELFF.

This clone was detected a few times. The chain employs TRBV27 and TRBJ1-2, with D possibly being TRBD1 (6 bases). The CDR3 length is 12 residues. The germline V gene encodes CDR1 MNHEY and CDR2 SMNVEV (reference sequence). The V and J ends lost 2 bases and 11 bases respectively, with 12 bases between them. CDR3 loop: CASSLGGHRYTF. In DNA form, the CDR3 reads TGTGCCAGCAGTTTAGGGGGACACCGGTACACCTTC.

The chain joins TRBV7-9 to TRBJ2-7; no firm D call. V dropped 5 bases and J dropped 5 bases, with 10 bases sitting between them. Looked up from germline, CDR1 is SEHNR and CDR2 is FQNEAQ (reference sequence). The CDR3 consists of 12 residues. CDR3 sequence: CASSPDSDEQYF. DNA of the CDR3: TGTGCCAGCAGCCCCGACTCGGACGAGCAGTACTTC.

This clone has only a few counts. The gene calls are TRBV4-2 and TRBJ2-1; D remains ambiguous. Trimming removed 5 bases at V and 6 bases at J, with 20 bases between. The germline V gene has CDR1 LGHNA and CDR2 YNFKEQ. This CDR3 has 16 amino acids. CDR3 nucleotide sequence: TGTGCCAGCAGCTTAGTTTACCCGGGTTTCGGCAATGAGCAGTTCTTC. The encoded protein is CASSLVYPGFGNEQFF.

As to this clone: Other DNA sequences within the sample encode an identical CDR3. This rearrangement joins TRBV6-1 to TRBJ2-7, with D uncertain. Per germline, CDR1 MNHNS and CDR2 SASEGT. CDR3 length equals 12 residues. The V gene lost 1 base and the J gene lost 4 bases, with 5 bases spanning the gap. This CDR3 reads CASSEVDYEQYF. As DNA, the CDR3 is TGTGCCAGCAGTGAAGTTGATTACGAGCAGTACTTC.

The chain employs TRBV7-2 and TRBJ2-7, with D tentatively TRBD2 (6 bases). The CDR3 has 17 residues. Looked up from germline, CDR1 is SGHTA and CDR2 is FQGNSA. Trimming removed 5 bases from V and 1 base from J, with 21 bases in between. This chain's CDR3 is CASSPYLHLDYSYEQYF. CDR3 DNA sequence: TGTGCCAGCAGCCCCTACCTACATCTGGACTATTCCTACGAGCAGTACTTC.

The V and J genes are TRBV9 and TRBJ2-7, with D perhaps TRBD2 (5 bases). The length of the CDR3 is 16 residues. The germline CDR1 and CDR2 sequences are SGDLS and YYNGEE. V lost 3 bases to trimming and J lost 2 bases, with 18 bases between them. The DNA of the CDR3 is TGTGCCAGCAGCGGGGAGAGCGCGACAAAACCCTACGAGCAGTACTTC. It yields the protein CASSGESATKPYEQYF.

This clone has more than one count but fewer than ten. The chain couples TRBV6-4 to TRBJ2-1; 7 nucleotides align to TRBD2. Germline CDR1 MRHNA, CDR2 SNTAGT. The CDR3 loop spans 13 amino acids. Trimming cost V 5 bases and J 7 bases; bases outside gene matches: 5. The CDR3 here is CASSQVSGNEQFF. Written as DNA, the CDR3 is TGTGCCAGCAGTCAGGTTAGCGGGAATGAGCAGTTCTTC.

The count of this clone is one. The DNA for the CDR3 is TGCGCCAGCAGCCTAAAGCCACTAGCGGGAGACCAACTCGGCGGCAATGAGCAGTTCTTC. Translating it yields CASSLKPLAGDQLGGNEQFF. The chain has TRBV5-1 and TRBJ2-1, with TRBD2 matching 11 bases. Germline V gives CDR1 SGHRS, CDR2 YFSETQ. This CDR3 spans 20 amino acids. V lost 4 bases, J lost 6 bases, and 21 bases stayed unmatched.

The chain joins TRBV21-1 to TRBJ1-4. TRBV21-1 is deemed a pseudogene. The CDR3 consists of 20 residues. CDR3: CASSKVISKRRESANEKLFF. As DNA, the CDR3 is TGTGCCAGCAGCAAAGTCATTTCTAAGCGCCGGGAATCAGCGAATGAAAAACTGTTTTTT.

The DNA for the CDR3 is TGTGCCAGCAGCTTGCAGGGAGAACGCGAGCAGTACTTC. Amino acid sequence: CASSLQGEREQYF. The genes are TRBV5-8 and TRBJ2-7, with D perhaps TRBD1 or TRBD2 (5 bases each). This CDR3 contains 13 residues. Trimming left V 1 base short and J 6 bases short, with 11 bases between. Germline V CDR1 and CDR2: SGHTS, YDEGEE. The whole variable domain, filled in from reference TRBV5-8 and TRBJ2-7, reads EAGVTQSPTHLIKTRGQQATLRCSPISGHTSVYWYQQALGLGLQFLLWYDEGEERNRGNFPPRFSGRQFPNYSSELNVNALELEDSALYLCASSLQGEREQYFGPGTRLTVT.

The chain is built from TRBV9 and TRBJ2-2, with TRBD2 matching over 9 bases. The CDR3 is made up of 14 amino acids. V lost 5 bases, J lost 4 bases, and 3 bases stayed unmatched. The germline CDR1 and CDR2 sequences are SGDLS and YYNGEE. CDR3: CASRLTSGTGELFF. The CDR3 coding sequence is TGTGCCAGCAGGTTGACTAGCGGCACCGGGGAGCTGTTTTTT.

V usage is TRBV5-1 and J usage is TRBJ1-1; 11 bases fit TRBD1. From germline, CDR1 is SGHRS and CDR2 YFSETQ. This CDR3 spans 16 amino acids. J gave up 3 bases and V 6 bases, and 10 bases lay outside the gene matches. The CDR3 sequence is CASTLGTGGGYTEAFF. The CDR3 coding sequence is TGCGCCAGCACTCTTGGGACAGGGGGAGGTTACACTGAAGCTTTCTTT.

This chain links TRBV28 with TRBJ2-7; no reliable D call. Trimming took 8 bases from V and 7 from J, leaving 24 bases between them. CDR3 length: 15 residues. In germline, CDR1 is MDHEN, CDR2 SYDVKM. CDR3 bases: TGTGCCAGCTCCTCCGCCGGGCAGGAACTACGAGAGCAGTACTTC. Its translation: CASSSAGQELREQYF. Full variable domain (missing parts from reference TRBV28 and TRBJ2-7): DVKVTQSSRYLVKRTGEKVFLECVQDMDHENMFWYRQDPGLGLRLIYFSYDVKMKEKGDIPEGYSVSREKKERFSLILESASTNQTSMYLCASSSAGQELREQYFGPGTRLTVT.

The chain carries TRBV15 and TRBJ2-3; the D gene is possibly TRBD2 (7 bases). The germline V gene has CDR1 LNHNV and CDR2 YYDKDF (reference sequence). V was clipped by 8 bases and J by 11 bases, with 20 bases between them. The CDR3 has 13 residues. The CDR3 DNA is TGTGCCACCTCGGGGGAACGGGGGGCCCGGCAGTATTTT. It is translated as CATSGERGARQYF.